The T cell receptor (beta chain) described here comes from a study of blood T cell repertoires in COVID-19. About the research overall: Some COVID-19 samples were acute and others convalescent; all came from the United States, Italy and Spain. Nucleic acid was either cDNA or gDNA, and it came from T cells, B-cell-depleted T cells, or PBMCs.

Study processing details: Reference gene primer amplification in the assay estimated nucleated cell counts. Data came from immunoSEQ multiplex PCR; TCRdb stores just in-frame clones and leaves some out. For V, J and clone size, that table is used; D and trimming come from the DNA. The data hold approximately 330,000 clones, with approximately 88% observed a single time. During active infection, Seattle patients enrolled and were then monitored through disease. The junction had 13 bases not matched to a gene; V was cut back by 9 bases and J by 5 bases. CDR1 is LGHNT and CDR2 is FRNRAP in the germline V gene. There are 16 residues in the CDR3.

The sequence came from a man younger than 40 with COVID-19, enrolled during active disease. Input material: peripheral blood. The rearrangement joins TRBV12-5 to TRBJ2-2; TRBD1 agrees at 9 bases. The CDR3 region is CASDKSDRGFTGELFF. The CDR3, as DNA: TGTGCTAGCGATAAATCGGACAGGGGATTTACCGGGGAGCTGTTTTTT.